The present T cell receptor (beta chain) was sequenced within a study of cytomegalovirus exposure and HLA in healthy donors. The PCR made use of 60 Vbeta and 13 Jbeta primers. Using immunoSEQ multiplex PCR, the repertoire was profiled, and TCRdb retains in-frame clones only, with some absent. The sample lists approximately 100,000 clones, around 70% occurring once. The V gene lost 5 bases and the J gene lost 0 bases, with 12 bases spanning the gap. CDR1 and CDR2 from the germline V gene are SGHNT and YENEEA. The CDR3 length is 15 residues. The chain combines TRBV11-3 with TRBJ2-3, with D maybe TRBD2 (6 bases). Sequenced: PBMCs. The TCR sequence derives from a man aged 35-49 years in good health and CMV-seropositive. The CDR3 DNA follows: TGTGCCAGCAGCCCGGGGAGGCAAAGCACAGATACGCAGTATTTT. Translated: CASSPGRQSTDTQYF.